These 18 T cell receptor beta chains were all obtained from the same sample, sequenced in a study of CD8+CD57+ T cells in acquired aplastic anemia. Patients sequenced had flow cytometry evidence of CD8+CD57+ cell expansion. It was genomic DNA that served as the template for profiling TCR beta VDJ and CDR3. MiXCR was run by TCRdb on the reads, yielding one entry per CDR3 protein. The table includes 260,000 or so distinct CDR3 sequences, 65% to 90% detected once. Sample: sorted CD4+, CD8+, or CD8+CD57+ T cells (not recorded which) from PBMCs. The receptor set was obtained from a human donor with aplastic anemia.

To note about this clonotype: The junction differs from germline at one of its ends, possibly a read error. CDR3 DNA sequence: TGTGCCAGCAGAACGGGTCCCAGCGCTTTATTT. Translated: CASRTGPSALF. The genes are TRBV7-9 and TRBJ1-1, with D hard to call. Looked up from germline, CDR1 is SEHNR and CDR2 is FQNEAQ (reference sequence). The CDR3 is made up of 11 amino acids.

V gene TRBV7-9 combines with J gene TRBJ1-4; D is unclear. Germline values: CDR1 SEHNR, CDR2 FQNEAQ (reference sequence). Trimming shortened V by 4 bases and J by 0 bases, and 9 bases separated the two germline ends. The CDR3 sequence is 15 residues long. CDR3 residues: CASSSTRSTNEKLFF. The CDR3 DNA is TGTGCCAGCAGCTCGACACGTTCAACTAATGAAAAACTGTTTTTT.

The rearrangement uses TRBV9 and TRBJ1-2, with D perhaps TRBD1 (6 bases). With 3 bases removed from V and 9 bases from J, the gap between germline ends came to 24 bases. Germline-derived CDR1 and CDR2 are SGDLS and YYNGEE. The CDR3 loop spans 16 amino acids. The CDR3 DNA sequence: TGTGCCAGCAGCGGGGAGGGGGGAGGTGGCTACACCTGCTACACCTTC. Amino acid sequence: CASSGEGGGGYTCYTF.

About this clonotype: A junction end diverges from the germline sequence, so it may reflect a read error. This chain's CDR3 is CASTLGRVNTGANVLTF. CDR3 nucleotide sequence: TGTGCCAGCACCCTAGGCAGGGTCAACACTGGGGCCAACGTCCTGACTTTC. The V call is TRBV5-1, the J call TRBJ2-6, with TRBD1 as a possible D gene (5 bases). This CDR3 has 17 amino acids. The germline V gene encodes CDR1 SGHRS and CDR2 YFSETQ.

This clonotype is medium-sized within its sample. The CDR3 DNA reads as TGTGCCACCTCAAACCATGGGCAGGCTTATGGCTACACCTTC. It translates to CATSNHGQAYGYTF. The chain has TRBV25-1 and TRBJ1-2; D uncertain. With 10 bases removed from V and 5 bases from J, the gap between germline ends came to 20 bases. The germline CDR1 and CDR2 sequences are MGHDK and SYGVNS. This CDR3 has 14 residues.

The CDR3 sequence: CATSDGLEGSPLHF. The CDR3 bases are TGTGCCACCAGTGATGGTTTAGAGGGTTCACCCCTCCACTTT. V and J are TRBV24-1 and TRBJ1-6; D gene ambiguous. V lost 3 bases and J lost 9, with 11 bases in between. Germline-derived CDR1 and CDR2 are KGHDR and SFDVKD. The CDR3 runs 14 residues.

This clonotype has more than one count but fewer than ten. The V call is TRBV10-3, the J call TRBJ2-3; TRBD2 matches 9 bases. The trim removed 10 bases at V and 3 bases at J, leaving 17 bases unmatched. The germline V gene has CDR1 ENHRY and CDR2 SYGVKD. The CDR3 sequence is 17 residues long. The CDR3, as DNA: TGTGCCACAAAAGCACTTGGCGGGGGGGATGCGACAGATACGCAGTATTTT. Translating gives CATKALGGGDATDTQYF.

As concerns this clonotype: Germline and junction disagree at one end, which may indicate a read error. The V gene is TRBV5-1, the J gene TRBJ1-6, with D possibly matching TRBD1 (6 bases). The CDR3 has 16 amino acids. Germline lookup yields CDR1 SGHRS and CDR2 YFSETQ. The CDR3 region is CASSLVKGVDNSPLHF. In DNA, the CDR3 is TGTGCCAGCAGCTTGGTCAAGGGGGTAGATAATTCACCCCTCCACTTT.

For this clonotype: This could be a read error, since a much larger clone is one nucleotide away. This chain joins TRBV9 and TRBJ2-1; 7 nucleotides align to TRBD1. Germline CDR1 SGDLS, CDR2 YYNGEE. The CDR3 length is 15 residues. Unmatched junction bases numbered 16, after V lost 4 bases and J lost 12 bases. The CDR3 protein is CASSIGGQSTDTQFF. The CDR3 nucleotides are TGTGCCAGCAGCATAGGGGGACAGAGCACAGATACGCAGTTCTTC.

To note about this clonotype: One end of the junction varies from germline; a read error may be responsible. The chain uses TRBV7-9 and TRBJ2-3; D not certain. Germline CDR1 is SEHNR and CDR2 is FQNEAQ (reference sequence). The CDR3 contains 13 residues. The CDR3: CASSSHGRDTEQF. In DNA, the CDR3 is TGTGCCAGCAGCTCCCATGGTAGAGATACTGAGCAGTTT.

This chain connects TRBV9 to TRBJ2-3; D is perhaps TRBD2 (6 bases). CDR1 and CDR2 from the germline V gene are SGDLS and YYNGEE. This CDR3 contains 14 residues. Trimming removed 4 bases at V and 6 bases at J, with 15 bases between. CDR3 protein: CASSLAAWADTQYF. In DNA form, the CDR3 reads TGTGCCAGCAGCTTAGCGGCATGGGCCGATACGCAGTATTTT.

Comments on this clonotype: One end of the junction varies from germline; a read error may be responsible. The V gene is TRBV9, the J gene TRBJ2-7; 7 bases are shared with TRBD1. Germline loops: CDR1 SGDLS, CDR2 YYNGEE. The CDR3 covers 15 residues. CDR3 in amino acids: CATSNRQGRFYEQYF. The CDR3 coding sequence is TGTGCCACCAGCAATCGACAGGGCCGGTTCTATGAGCAGTACTTC.

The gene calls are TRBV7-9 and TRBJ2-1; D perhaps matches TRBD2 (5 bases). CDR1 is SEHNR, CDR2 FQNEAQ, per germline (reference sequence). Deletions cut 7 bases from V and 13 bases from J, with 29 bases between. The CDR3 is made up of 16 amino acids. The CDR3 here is CASTLQRIPGSANQFF. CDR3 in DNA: TGTGCCAGCACCCTTCAGAGAATCCCGGGGAGCGCCAACCAGTTCTTC.

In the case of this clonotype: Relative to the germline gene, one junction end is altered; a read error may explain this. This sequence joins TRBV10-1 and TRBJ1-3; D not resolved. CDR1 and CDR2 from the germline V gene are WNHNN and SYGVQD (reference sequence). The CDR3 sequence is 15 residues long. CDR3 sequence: CTSRIPSRSGNTIYF. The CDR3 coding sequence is TGCACCAGCCGTATTCCAAGCCGCTCTGGAAACACCATATATTTT.

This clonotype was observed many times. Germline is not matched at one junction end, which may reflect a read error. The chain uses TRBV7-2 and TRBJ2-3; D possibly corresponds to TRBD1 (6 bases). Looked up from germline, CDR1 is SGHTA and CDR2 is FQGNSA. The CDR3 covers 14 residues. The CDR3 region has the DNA TGTGCCAGCAGCTTAGCAGGGGGTGCCGACAATGGCTACTTT. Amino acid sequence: CASSLAGGADNGYF.

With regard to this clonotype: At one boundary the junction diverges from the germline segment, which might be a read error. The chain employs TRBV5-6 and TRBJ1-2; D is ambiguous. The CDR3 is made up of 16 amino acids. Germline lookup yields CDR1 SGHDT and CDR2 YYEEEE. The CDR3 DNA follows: TGTGCCAGCAGCTTCGTGTCAGATCAGGCAGATACGCAGTACTTTTTC. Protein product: CASSFVSDQADTQYFF.

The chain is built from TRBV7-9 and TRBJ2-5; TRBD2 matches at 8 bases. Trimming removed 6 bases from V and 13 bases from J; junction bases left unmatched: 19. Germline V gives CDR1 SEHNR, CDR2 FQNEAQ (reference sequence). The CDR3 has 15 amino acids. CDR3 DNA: TGTGCCAGCAGTTCAAGCGGGAGTTGGGGAGACACCGTGTACTTC. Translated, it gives CASSSSGSWGDTVYF. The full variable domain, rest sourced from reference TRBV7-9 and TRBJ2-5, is DTGVSQNPRHKITKRGQNVTFRCDPISEHNRLYWYRQTLGQGPEFLTYFQNEAQLEKSRLLSDRFSAERPKGSFSTLEIQRTEQGDSAMYLCASSSSGSWGDTVYFGPGTRLLVL.

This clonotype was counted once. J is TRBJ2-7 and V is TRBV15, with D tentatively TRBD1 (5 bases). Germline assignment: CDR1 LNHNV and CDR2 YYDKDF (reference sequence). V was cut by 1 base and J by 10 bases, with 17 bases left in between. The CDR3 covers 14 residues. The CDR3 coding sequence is TGTGCCACCAGCAGAGGGGGCGAGCCCTACGCCCAGTACGTC. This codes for CATSRGGEPYAQYV.